What follows describes a single TCR beta chain. Antigen unknown. This CDR3 contains 14 residues. The germline gives CDR1 SGHKS, CDR2 YYEKEE (reference sequence). Trimming pared 2 bases from V and 13 bases from J, leaving 16 bases between. This specimen belongs to a study of blood T cells in healthy people across ages. Study-wide points: With age, beta diversity per million T cells declined roughly linearly, significantly by about 37.

Using a J-beta primer mix together with a sample-barcoded 5' primer, a second PCR was run for roughly 7 to 12 cycles. A 12-random-nucleotide template-switch adaptor tagged each cDNA molecule. TCRdb itself ran the 5' RACE reads through MiXCR, one entry per CDR3 protein. This table has 700,000 or so distinct CDR3 sequences, approximately 40% appearing once. This chain links TRBV5-5 with TRBJ1-6; the D is unclear. Material: blood. The clonotype comes from a man of 80 years or more in good health. This CDR3 is CASSFEASSGPLHF. Written as DNA, the CDR3 is TGTGCCAGCAGCTTCGAGGCTTCAAGCGGTCCCCTCCACTTT.